This T cell receptor (beta chain) was retrieved from a study of patients and donors after allogeneic stem cell transplantation. A single record per CDR3 protein comes from TCRdb applying MiXCR to the RT-PCR reads. The sample lists fewer than 500,000 distinct CDR3 sequences; roughly 16% were seen once. The sequenced material came from blood, either unsorted or a sorted T cell fraction (not recorded which). The receptor's source is a human donor who was either an allogeneic HSCT recipient or a stem cell or donor lymphocyte infusion donor (not recorded which). It is not recorded whose cells these are; they may come from a transplant donor.

CDR3 in amino acids: CASSQDLDEQFF. The CDR3, as DNA: TGCGCCAGCAGCCAAGATCTGGATGAGCAGTTCTTC. The chain uses TRBV4-3 and TRBJ2-1; no firm D call. Per germline, CDR1 LGHNA and CDR2 YSLEER. V lost 0 bases and J lost 8, with 5 bases in between. This CDR3 has 12 amino acids.